The present entry profiles one T cell receptor (beta chain) with its context. Its antigen is not identified. The data derive from a study of T cell responses to AZD1222 COVID-19 vaccine. The CDR3 runs 15 residues. From germline, CDR1 is SGHNT and CDR2 YENEEA. The V gene end was trimmed by 5 bases and the J gene end by 2 bases; junction bases not matched to a gene: 6. Libraries were prepared by immunoSEQ multiplex PCR; TCRdb keeps only in-frame clonotypes and omits some of them. This table has about 150,000 clones, 86% appearing once. Study results and caveats: In a largely white British group with more females than males, clonal diversity was possibly underestimated. Among those given AZD1222, only 6 or 7 were seropositive at baseline. Reportedly, close to half of spike-specific TCRs are directed against unmutated variant regions.

The origin of this receptor is an adult in good health. Sample: peripheral blood, taken on day 0 of MenACWY control vaccination. The chain uses TRBV11-3 and TRBJ2-5, with 9 bases fitting TRBD1. The CDR3 loop reads CASSPGQGGQETQYF. CDR3 coding DNA: TGTGCCAGCAGCCCGGGACAGGGAGGGCAAGAGACCCAGTACTTC.